One sample yielded the 5 T cell receptor beta chains listed below, sequenced in a study of tumor and adjacent non-tumor tissue in lung cancer. TCRbeta libraries were built with three rounds of nested PCR, modified from ARM-PCR. TCRdb itself ran the multiplex PCR reads through MiXCR, one entry per CDR3 protein. Of 75,000 to 95,000 distinct CDR3 sequences in the sample, about 72% are singletons; the top ten hold 15% to 20%. RNA was extracted from bulk tissue without any cell sorting. Source material: lung tumor tissue. Every receptor here comes from a man in his fifties or sixties with non-small cell lung cancer.

This clonotype showed up just a few times. This may be a read error: a much more frequent sequence differs by one nucleotide. The chain joins TRBV6-6 to TRBJ2-7, with D perhaps assigned TRBD1 or TRBD2 (5 bases each). The V gene lost 6 bases and the J gene lost 4 bases, with 16 bases spanning the gap. Germline-derived CDR1 and CDR2 are MNHNY and SVGAGI (reference sequence). This CDR3 has 14 amino acids. CDR3 region: CASRQRGASYEQYF. CDR3 sequence (DNA): TGTGCCAGCAGACAGCGAGGGGCCTCGTACGAGCAGTACTTC.

To note about this clonotype: The CDR3 does not end in the conserved phenylalanine or tryptophan, so this is likely a read error. This rearrangement joins TRBV5-1 to TRBJ2-1; possibly TRBD2 for D (6 bases). The CDR3 length is 12 residues. CDR1 and CDR2 from the germline V gene are SGHRS and YFSETQ. Here the CDR3 reads CTSSLGGNEQFL. The CDR3 nucleotides are TGCACAAGCAGCTTGGGAGGCAATGAGCAGTTCCTC.

The rearrangement links TRBV7-2 to TRBJ2-7, with D maybe TRBD1 (5 bases). Germline V gene lookup returns CDR1 SGHTA and CDR2 FQGNSA. Trimming cost V 5 bases and J 4 bases, with 15 bases left between them. This CDR3 has 14 residues. In DNA, the CDR3 is TGTGCCAGCAGCCTTGTACAGGCGCTGTACGAGCAGTACTTC. Translated, it gives CASSLVQALYEQYF.

The sample holds a few counts of this clonotype. The chain combines TRBV2 with TRBJ1-6; 8 bases match TRBD1. This CDR3 is built from 15 residues. The ends lost 2 bases at V and 7 bases at J; junction bases unmatched: 4. Germline V gene data show CDR1 as SNHLY and CDR2 as FYNNEI. The CDR3 spells CASSERQGKNSPLHF. The CDR3 nucleotides read TGTGCCAGCAGTGAACGACAGGGGAAGAATTCACCCCTCCACTTT.

Note on this clonotype: A clone one base away is much larger, so this may be a read error. The J gene is TRBJ2-3, the V gene TRBV7-8, with 8 positions matching TRBD2. CDR3 size: 17 residues. Germline V lookup: CDR1 SGHVS, CDR2 FQNEAQ. J gave up 9 bases and V 5 bases, and 19 bases lay outside the gene matches. The CDR3 nucleotides read TGTGCCAGCAGCCGGTCCGCTAACGGGGGGGACCAGAGCACGCAGTATTTT. Its translation is CASSRSANGGDQSTQYF.